A single sample gave rise to the 19 T cell receptor beta chains below, sequenced in a study of beta chain features in type 1 diabetes. Every isolated RNA sample was fully reverse transcribed, so sequencing captured expressed TCRB transcripts. Profiling relied on immunoSEQ multiplex PCR, and the TCRdb table lists in-frame clones only, not all of them. Here the sample spans around 99,000 clones, about two fifths being singletons. Sequenced: stem cell memory CD4+ T cells from blood. Receptors originate from a woman aged 18-35 years in good health.

CDR3 in amino acids: CASRPTSGRTSYNEQFF. The DNA of the CDR3 is TGTGCCAGCAGGCCAACTAGCGGGCGCACCTCCTACAATGAGCAGTTCTTC. The rearrangement joins TRBV11-1 to TRBJ2-1; 9 bases match TRBD2. V lost 6 bases and J lost 0; bases outside the gene matches: 9. This CDR3 is 17 amino acids long. Germline V gene sequence: CDR1 SGHAT, CDR2 FQDESV (reference sequence). The variable domain in full, with the rest retrieved from reference TRBV11-1 and TRBJ2-1, is EAEVAQSPRYKITEKSQAVAFWCDPISGHATLYWYRQILGQGPELLVQFQDESVVDDSQLPKDRFSAERLKGVDSTLKIQPAELGDSAMYLCASRPTSGRTSYNEQFFGPGTRLTVL.

This clone has more than one count but fewer than ten. The CDR3 region is CASQRDIGNSNEQFF. The CDR3 DNA reads TGTGCCAGCCAGCGGGACATAGGGAACTCGAATGAGCAGTTCTTC. This sequence joins TRBV6-1 and TRBJ2-1, with D possibly matching TRBD2 (7 bases). The CDR3 is 15 amino acids. V lost 8 bases, J lost 7 bases, and 21 bases lay in between. Germline V CDR1 and CDR2: MNHNS, SASEGT.

This chain connects TRBV27 to TRBJ1-1, with TRBD1 matching 9 bases. Germline V CDR1 and CDR2: MNHEY, SMNVEV (reference sequence). V gave up 6 bases and J gave up 4 bases; unmatched junction bases: 6. CDR3 length equals 14 residues. Here the CDR3 DNA reads TGTGCCAGCAGGTCACAGGGGGCTGGCACTGAAGCTTTCTTT. This gives the protein CASRSQGAGTEAFF.

V gene TRBV16 combines with J gene TRBJ1-3; D gene uncertain. Germline CDR1 reads KGHSY; CDR2 reads FQNENV. The CDR3 sequence is 14 residues long. With 5 bases removed from V and 0 bases from J, the gap between germline ends came to 8 bases. The CDR3 bases are TGTGCCAGCAGCTCTCATAGCTCTGGAAACACCATATATTTT. Translating gives CASSSHSSGNTIYF.

This clone was found a few times. V usage is TRBV18 and J usage is TRBJ2-1; the D is unclear. V was shortened by 6 bases and J by 4 bases, with 16 bases between the two germline ends. The CDR3 has 15 residues. CDR1 and CDR2 from the germline V gene are KGHSH and LQKENI. CDR3 sequence (DNA): TGTGCCAGCTCCCCCCAGGCACGCACATACAATGAGCAGTTCTTC. Translation gives CASSPQARTYNEQFF. The full variable domain, completed using reference TRBV18 and TRBJ2-1, is NAGVMQNPRHLVRRRGQEARLRCSPMKGHSHVYWYRQLPEEGLKFMVYLQKENIIDESGMPKERFSAEFPKEGPSILRIQQVVRGDSAAYFCASSPQARTYNEQFFGPGTRLTVL.

This chain connects TRBV30 to TRBJ2-1; a weak D match, TRBD2 (6 bases). This CDR3 is built from 16 residues. The V gene lost 0 bases and the J gene lost 0 bases, with 12 bases spanning the gap. CDR1 is GTSNPN, CDR2 SVGIG, per germline (reference sequence). CDR3 bases: TGTGCCTGGAGTGTAAAGCGGGCCTACTCCTACAATGAGCAGTTCTTC. This sequence encodes CAWSVKRAYSYNEQFF.

The CDR3 region is CASSIAGTPYEQYF. The CDR3 region has the DNA TGTGCCAGTAGTATAGCGGGGACACCCTACGAGCAGTACTTC. The chain has TRBV19 and TRBJ2-7, with D perhaps TRBD1 (6 bases). V shed 1 base and J shed 2 bases, with 9 bases lying between them. The germline gives CDR1 LNHDA, CDR2 SQIVND (reference sequence). CDR3 length equals 14 residues.

This clone was observed a few times. DNA of the CDR3: TGCAGCGTGGGGGGGACTAGCGGGAGGTTATGGGAGCAGTTCTTC. Translating gives CSVGGTSGRLWEQFF. This sequence joins TRBV29-1 and TRBJ2-1, with 15 bases lining up with TRBD2. This CDR3 comprises 15 residues. Germline V CDR1 and CDR2: SQVTM, ANQGSEA. The V gene end was trimmed by 6 bases and the J gene end by 10 bases; junction bases not matched to a gene: 10.

This clone was counted only a few times. The chain links TRBV30 to TRBJ2-7; the match to TRBD1 covers 9 bases. V shed 3 bases, J shed 2 bases, and the junction held 8 bases outside the gene matches. The CDR3 has 15 amino acids. CDR1 is GTSNPN, CDR2 SVGIG, per germline (reference sequence). CDR3 sequence reads: CAWSLGQGTTYEQYF. Written as DNA, the CDR3 is TGTGCCTGGAGCCTCGGACAGGGGACCACCTACGAGCAGTACTTC.

As concerns this clone: Other DNA sequences within the sample encode an identical CDR3. The V and J genes are TRBV18 and TRBJ2-5; D not certain. The germline V and J ends were trimmed by 3 bases and 4 bases, with 6 bases remaining between them. The germline V gene has CDR1 KGHSH and CDR2 LQKENI. CDR3 size: 12 residues. CDR3 nucleotides: TGTGCCAGCTCACCTAGAGGAGAGACCCAGTACTTC. Translation gives CASSPRGETQYF.

The chain is built from TRBV5-4 and TRBJ2-7, with 9 bases fitting TRBD1. The J segment lost 4 bases and the V segment lost 4 bases, leaving 12 bases of the junction unmatched. The germline gives CDR1 SGHNT, CDR2 YYREEE (reference sequence). The CDR3 has 16 amino acids. This CDR3 is CASSPLPGTGSYEQYF. The CDR3 region has the DNA TGTGCCAGCAGCCCCTTGCCCGGGACAGGGAGTTACGAGCAGTACTTC.

This clone has a handful of counts. The V call is TRBV7-9, the J call TRBJ1-5, with D maybe TRBD1 (6 bases). The CDR3 is 15 residues long. V was clipped by 1 base and J by 0 bases, with 7 bases between them. Germline loops: CDR1 SEHNR, CDR2 FQNEAQ (reference sequence). CDR3 nucleotide sequence: TGTGCCAGCAGCTTAGGACAGGCTAGCAATCAGCCCCAGCATTTT. It yields the protein CASSLGQASNQPQHF. Based on the CDR3 plus reference TRBV7-9 and TRBJ1-5, the full variable domain is DTGVSQNPRHKITKRGQNVTFRCDPISEHNRLYWYRQTLGQGPEFLTYFQNEAQLEKSRLLSDRFSAERPKGSFSTLEIQRTEQGDSAMYLCASSLGQASNQPQHFGDGTRLSIL.

This chain connects TRBV4-2 to TRBJ2-2, with TRBD2 as a possible D gene (6 bases). The germline gives CDR1 LGHNA, CDR2 YNFKEQ. The CDR3 has 15 amino acids. Trimming left V 0 bases short and J 4 bases short, with 9 bases between. The CDR3 DNA reads TGTGCCAGCAGCCAAGAGCGGGGCGGCACCGGGGAGCTGTTTTTT. It encodes CASSQERGGTGELFF.

This clone was detected only a few times. The chain carries TRBV4-3 and TRBJ2-7; TRBD1 agrees at 9 bases. Germline CDR1 reads LGHNA; CDR2 reads YSLEER. V shed 6 bases, J shed 5 bases, and the junction held 5 bases outside the gene matches. The CDR3 has 13 amino acids. The CDR3 reads CASSLTGGHEQYF. In DNA form, the CDR3 reads TGCGCCAGCAGTCTCACAGGGGGCCACGAGCAGTACTTC.

This clone was detected once. The chain recombines TRBV9 with TRBJ1-1; D might be TRBD1 (6 bases). V gave up 0 bases and J gave up 1 base, with 13 bases separating them. The germline CDR1 and CDR2 sequences are SGDLS and YYNGEE. The CDR3 is made up of 16 amino acids. As DNA, the CDR3 is TGTGCCAGCAGCGTAGGGGGGGGGCCGAAGAACACTGAAGCTTTCTTT. It encodes CASSVGGGPKNTEAFF.

The J gene is TRBJ2-5, the V gene TRBV7-8; TRBD1 aligns across 7 bases. Germline lookup yields CDR1 SGHVS and CDR2 FQNEAQ. The CDR3 totals 16 residues. J lost 4 bases, V lost 5 bases, and 13 bases had no gene match. The CDR3 region is CASSLNRWDRRETQYF. CDR3 bases: TGTGCCAGCAGCCTAAACAGATGGGACAGAAGAGAGACCCAGTACTTC.

Notes on this clone: One end of the junction fails to match germline, which may point to a read error. The gene calls are TRBV11-2 and TRBJ2-1; the match to TRBD2 covers 10 bases. This CDR3 has 14 residues. Germline V gives CDR1 SGHAT, CDR2 FQNNGV. This CDR3 is CASSLAGGRGEQFF. CDR3 DNA sequence: TGTGCCAGCAGTTTAGCGGGAGGTAGGGGTGAGCAGTTCTTC.

V is TRBV11-1 and J is TRBJ2-1; D not certain. From germline, CDR1 is SGHAT and CDR2 FQDESV (reference sequence). Trimming left V 6 bases short and J 8 bases short, with 14 bases between. The CDR3 has 13 amino acids. CDR3 residues: CASSLNGRDEQFF. The CDR3, as DNA: TGTGCCAGCAGTTTAAATGGCCGGGATGAGCAGTTCTTC. Combining the CDR3 with reference TRBV11-1 and TRBJ2-1 gives the whole variable domain EAEVAQSPRYKITEKSQAVAFWCDPISGHATLYWYRQILGQGPELLVQFQDESVVDDSQLPKDRFSAERLKGVDSTLKIQPAELGDSAMYLCASSLNGRDEQFFGPGTRLTVL.

Only a few counts were recorded for this clone. The rearrangement links TRBV19 to TRBJ2-7; 9 bases map to TRBD1. The V gene end was trimmed by 7 bases and the J gene end by 4 bases; junction bases not matched to a gene: 8. The CDR3 totals 14 residues. CDR1 and CDR2 (germline): LNHDA, SQIVND (reference sequence). CDR3 loop: CASTARDRAYEQYF. The CDR3, as DNA: TGTGCCAGTACCGCCCGGGACAGGGCTTACGAGCAGTACTTC.